This entry concerns a single T cell receptor (beta chain). Its target is not known. Primers included in the PCR were 60 Vbeta and 13 Jbeta primers. The repertoire was sequenced with immunoSEQ multiplex PCR; TCRdb's copy has only in-frame clones and lacks some. Here the sample table reports around 65,000 clones. V trimming: 7 bases; J trimming: 5 bases; junction bases outside the gene matches: 5. The CDR3 is 14 residues long. Germline V gene data show CDR1 as LNHDA and CDR2 as SQIVND (reference sequence). This sample was taken from a study of cytomegalovirus exposure and HLA in healthy donors. Study outcomes and limitations: The majority of CMV-associated TCR beta chains were reported as apparently HLA-restricted in a later analysis. TCR sequences were mostly rare, though some public TCRs occurred in many donors. Analyses of presence/absence relied on an assumption of roughly uniform sequencing depth across donors. The authors judged a highly shared variant cluster likely a sequencing artifact.

Input material: PBMCs. V gene TRBV19 combines with J gene TRBJ1-2, with 12 bases that match TRBD1. The TCR comes from a boy aged 5-17 years in good health and CMV-seronegative. CDR3 DNA: TGTGCCAGTACCGGGACAGGGGGCAAATATGGCTACACCTTC. It is translated as CASTGTGGKYGYTF.